This entry describes one T cell receptor (beta chain). Some clones are missing from TCRdb's copy, which holds only in-frame ones; the method was immunoSEQ multiplex PCR. The repertoire holds fewer than 50,000 clones, with around 94% as singletons. This sample was taken from a study of T cell changes during pregnancy in multiple sclerosis. This material consisted of CD4+ T cells from peripheral blood mononuclear cells, taken in the second trimester of pregnancy. The sequence was obtained from a female donor in good health, enrolled as a control in a pregnancy study.

CDR3 sequence: CAISAGQDSNQPQHF. CDR3 nucleotide sequence: TGTGCCATCAGTGCGGGACAGGATAGCAATCAGCCCCAGCATTTT. The chain combines TRBV10-3 with TRBJ1-5; TRBD1 agrees at 8 bases. CDR1 and CDR2 (germline): ENHRY, SYGVKD. This CDR3 has 15 residues. The V segment lost 4 bases and the J segment 0 bases; nucleotides outside the gene matches: 2.